This TCR beta chain was profiled in a study of blood T cell repertoires in COVID-19. This clone was seen once. Per the study methods: Counts of nucleated cells, estimated from reference gene primer amplification, were obtained. Data came from immunoSEQ multiplex PCR; TCRdb stores just in-frame clones and leaves some out. V and J calls and clone size are as listed in that table; D and trimming were resolved from the DNA. Here the sample spans 90,000 to 140,000 clones, roughly four fifths being singletons. Sequenced sample: peripheral blood. This clonotype originated in a woman in her 70s with acute or convalescent COVID-19.

This CDR3 reads CASSLDSGYLSGNTIYF. The CDR3 DNA reads as TGTGCCAGCAGCTTAGATTCCGGTTACCTCTCTGGAAACACCATATATTTT. V gene TRBV7-2 combines with J gene TRBJ1-3, with D hard to call. CDR1 and CDR2 (germline): SGHTA, FQGNSA. CDR3 size: 17 residues. The germline V and J ends were trimmed by 1 base and 0 bases, with 13 bases remaining between them.